This T cell receptor (beta chain) comes out of a study of blood T cell repertoires in COVID-19. In the original processing: Reference gene primer amplification yielded estimated nucleated cell counts. TCRdb's table, derived via immunoSEQ multiplex PCR, lists solely in-frame clones and lacks some. V and J calls and clone size come straight from that table; D and trimming were deduced from the DNA. Seen here are approximately 88,000 clones, about nine tenths observed once, and the top ten hold around 15%. This clone was observed a handful of times. V lost 5 bases, J lost 5 bases, and 12 bases lay in between. Germline assignment: CDR1 SGHVS and CDR2 FQNEAQ. This CDR3 has 13 amino acids.

This clonotype was sampled from a male donor with acute or convalescent COVID-19. This rearrangement joins TRBV7-8 to TRBJ1-2, with a possible D match to TRBD1 (6 bases). Sequencing used peripheral blood. CDR3 sequence (DNA): TGTGCCAGCAGCGGAACAGGGCAGTATGGCTACACCTTC. Protein product: CASSGTGQYGYTF.